A selection of T cell receptor beta chains follows, all from one sample in a study of blood T cell repertoires in COVID-19. The repertoire was sequenced with immunoSEQ multiplex PCR; TCRdb's copy has only in-frame clones and lacks some. The sample lists approximately 160,000 clones; 80% to 90% were seen once. Material for sequencing was peripheral blood. These TCRs come from a human donor in a cohort sampled during active COVID-19. The CDR3 runs from the conserved cysteine through the conserved F or W. Each record gives: J gene, V gene, D gene, clone size, CDR3 protein, CDR3 DNA. A D gene is named only where the DNA matches it firmly. Clone size, where shown, is once, few, many, or a class for clones that have expanded.

j_gene: TRBJ1-3
v_gene: TRBV30
d_gene: TRBD1
abundance: NA
CDR3aa: CAWSAGQGRNTIYF
CDR3nt: TGTGCCTGGAGTGCGGGACAGGGCCGAAACACCATATATTTT

j_gene: TRBJ2-3
v_gene: TRBV4-3
d_gene: NA
abundance: NA
CDR3aa: CASSQSPGSDSTDTQYF
CDR3nt: TGCGCCAGCAGCCAATCCCCGGGGAGCGACTCTACAGATACGCAGTATTTT

j_gene: TRBJ2-3
v_gene: TRBV9
d_gene: TRBD2
abundance: NA
CDR3aa: CASSAELAGTDTQYF
CDR3nt: TGTGCCAGCAGCGCAGAACTAGCGGGCACAGATACGCAGTATTTT

j_gene: TRBJ2-1
v_gene: TRBV30
d_gene: NA
abundance: once
CDR3aa: CAWSQYNEQFF
CDR3nt: TGTGCCTGGAGTCAGTACAATGAGCAGTTCTTC

j_gene: TRBJ2-5
v_gene: TRBV6-5
d_gene: NA
abundance: NA
CDR3aa: CASSTRGVMRWTQYF
CDR3nt: TGTGCCAGCAGCACCAGGGGGGTCATGAGGTGGACCCAGTACTTC

j_gene: TRBJ2-3
v_gene: TRBV5-3
d_gene: NA
abundance: NA
CDR3aa: CARSLTSQVGTDTQYF
CDR3nt: TGTGCCAGAAGCTTAACGAGTCAAGTTGGCACAGATACGCAGTATTTT

j_gene: TRBJ1-1
v_gene: TRBV29-1
d_gene: NA
abundance: NA
CDR3aa: CSVARGSAAEAFF
CDR3nt: TGCAGCGTTGCCCGGGGGTCAGCTGCTGAAGCTTTCTTT

j_gene: TRBJ2-1
v_gene: TRBV24-1
d_gene: NA
abundance: NA
CDR3aa: CATSGTENNEQFF
CDR3nt: TGTGCCACCAGTGGAACAGAGAACAATGAGCAGTTCTTC

j_gene: TRBJ1-3
v_gene: TRBV27
d_gene: NA
abundance: NA
CDR3aa: CASSLSGTGTGNTIYF
CDR3nt: TGTGCCAGCAGTTTATCGGGAACAGGGACTGGAAACACCATATATTTT

j_gene: TRBJ2-1
v_gene: TRBV10-2
d_gene: TRBD1
abundance: NA
CDR3aa: CASKTPFRQGQEQFF
CDR3nt: TGCGCCAGCAAAACACCCTTTCGACAGGGCCAGGAGCAGTTCTTC

j_gene: TRBJ2-3
v_gene: TRBV5-6
d_gene: NA
abundance: NA
CDR3aa: CASRRRNTDTQYF
CDR3nt: TGTGCCAGCAGAAGGCGGAACACAGATACGCAGTATTTT

j_gene: TRBJ1-1
v_gene: TRBV27
d_gene: NA
abundance: NA
CDR3aa: CASRGVWGGGTEAFF
CDR3nt: TGTGCCAGCAGGGGGGTCTGGGGTGGAGGGACTGAAGCTTTCTTT

j_gene: TRBJ2-5
v_gene: TRBV19
d_gene: NA
abundance: once
CDR3aa: CASSIMGGNSQETQYF
CDR3nt: TGTGCCAGTAGTATAATGGGCGGGAACTCCCAAGAGACCCAGTACTTC

j_gene: TRBJ2-3
v_gene: TRBV19
d_gene: TRBD2
abundance: NA
CDR3aa: CASSIRPSGTSGTQYF
CDR3nt: TGTGCCAGTAGTATACGGCCTAGCGGGACTTCAGGAACGCAGTATTTT

j_gene: TRBJ1-1
v_gene: TRBV2
d_gene: TRBD1
abundance: NA
CDR3aa: CASSETRDSRVEAFF
CDR3nt: TGTGCCAGCAGTGAAACCCGGGACAGCCGAGTTGAAGCTTTCTTT

j_gene: TRBJ1-1
v_gene: TRBV14
d_gene: NA
abundance: NA
CDR3aa: CASSRGLKAFF
CDR3nt: TGTGCCAGCAGTAGAGGCCTAAAAGCTTTCTTT

j_gene: TRBJ2-7
v_gene: TRBV7-2
d_gene: NA
abundance: NA
CDR3aa: CASSKTGTQGIHRPYEQYF
CDR3nt: TGTGCCAGCAGCAAAACCGGGACTCAGGGAATCCACCGCCCCTACGAGCAGTACTTC

j_gene: TRBJ2-5
v_gene: TRBV5-8
d_gene: NA
abundance: NA
CDR3aa: CASSGGQGVTQETQYF
CDR3nt: TGTGCCAGCAGCGGTGGGCAGGGTGTGACCCAAGAGACCCAGTACTTC

j_gene: TRBJ1-4
v_gene: TRBV4-3
d_gene: NA
abundance: NA
CDR3aa: CASSQDPGRGNPGEKLFF
CDR3nt: TGCGCCAGCAGCCAAGACCCGGGTAGGGGGAACCCGGGGGAAAAACTGTTTTTT

j_gene: TRBJ2-3
v_gene: TRBV28
d_gene: TRBD1
abundance: NA
CDR3aa: CASSRDRGPDTQYF
CDR3nt: TGTGCCAGCAGTCGGGACAGGGGCCCAGATACGCAGTATTTT

j_gene: TRBJ2-2
v_gene: TRBV7-9
d_gene: TRBD2
abundance: NA
CDR3aa: CASNDGGASGELFF
CDR3nt: TGTGCCAGCAACGACGGGGGGGCCTCCGGGGAGCTGTTTTTT

j_gene: TRBJ1-2
v_gene: TRBV28
d_gene: TRBD1
abundance: NA
CDR3aa: CASSFLTGGNYGYTF
CDR3nt: TGTGCCAGCAGTTTCCTGACAGGGGGCAACTATGGCTACACCTTC

j_gene: TRBJ2-7
v_gene: TRBV7-9
d_gene: NA
abundance: NA
CDR3aa: CASSTTDTSYEQYF
CDR3nt: TGTGCCAGCAGCACCACGGACACCTCCTACGAGCAGTACTTC

j_gene: TRBJ1-5
v_gene: TRBV24-1
d_gene: TRBD1
abundance: NA
CDR3aa: CATSAAPGTGSNQPQHF
CDR3nt: TGTGCCACCAGTGCGGCACCCGGGACAGGGAGCAATCAGCCCCAGCATTTT

j_gene: TRBJ2-7
v_gene: TRBV28
d_gene: NA
abundance: NA
CDR3aa: CASSLDFSPIEQYF
CDR3nt: TGTGCCAGCAGTTTGGACTTTTCCCCAATCGAGCAGTACTTC

j_gene: TRBJ1-1
v_gene: TRBV7-9
d_gene: TRBD1
abundance: NA
CDR3aa: CASEQGSGAEAFF
CDR3nt: TGTGCCAGCGAACAGGGGTCGGGAGCTGAAGCTTTCTTT

j_gene: TRBJ2-7
v_gene: TRBV20-1
d_gene: TRBD2
abundance: once
CDR3aa: CSASVGGGNSYEQYF
CDR3nt: TGCAGTGCTAGTGTTGGGGGGGGGAACTCCTACGAGCAGTACTTC

j_gene: TRBJ1-1
v_gene: TRBV2
d_gene: NA
abundance: NA
CDR3aa: CASSSTRVHMNTEAFF
CDR3nt: TGTGCCAGCAGCTCCACTCGGGTGCACATGAACACTGAAGCTTTCTTT

j_gene: TRBJ1-1
v_gene: TRBV5-4
d_gene: NA
abundance: NA
CDR3aa: CASSLSASGGSEAFF
CDR3nt: TGTGCCAGCAGCTTGTCGGCTTCGGGGGGGTCTGAAGCTTTCTTT

j_gene: TRBJ2-2
v_gene: TRBV24-1
d_gene: NA
abundance: NA
CDR3aa: CATSDPSANTGELFF
CDR3nt: TGTGCCACCAGTGACCCTAGCGCGAACACCGGGGAGCTGTTTTTT

j_gene: TRBJ2-2
v_gene: TRBV7-9
d_gene: TRBD2
abundance: once
CDR3aa: CASSSHGRGGVTNTGELFF
CDR3nt: TGTGCCAGCAGCTCGCATGGGCGGGGGGGCGTTACGAACACCGGGGAGCTGTTTTTT

j_gene: TRBJ2-7
v_gene: TRBV10-2
d_gene: NA
abundance: NA
CDR3aa: CASSPKEKGNGQYF
CDR3nt: TGCGCCAGCAGCCCGAAAGAAAAGGGGAATGGGCAGTACTTC

j_gene: TRBJ2-7
v_gene: TRBV27
d_gene: NA
abundance: NA
CDR3aa: CASRIAGGYEQYF
CDR3nt: TGTGCCAGCAGGATAGCCGGAGGCTACGAGCAGTACTTC

j_gene: TRBJ1-2
v_gene: TRBV10-3
d_gene: NA
abundance: once
CDR3aa: CAISEGTPGGGYTF
CDR3nt: TGTGCCATCAGTGAGGGGACACCCGGCGGTGGCTACACCTTC

j_gene: TRBJ2-2
v_gene: TRBV10-3
d_gene: NA
abundance: NA
CDR3aa: CAISGQANTGELFF
CDR3nt: TGTGCCATCAGTGGGCAGGCGAACACCGGGGAGCTGTTTTTT

j_gene: TRBJ1-5
v_gene: TRBV11-2
d_gene: NA
abundance: NA
CDR3aa: CASSLSLGQGNQPQHF
CDR3nt: TGTGCCAGCAGCTTATCTTTGGGACAAGGCAATCAGCCCCAGCATTTT

j_gene: TRBJ2-7
v_gene: TRBV4-1
d_gene: TRBD1
abundance: few
CDR3aa: CASSPLGQGIGEQYF
CDR3nt: TGCGCCAGCAGCCCCCTAGGACAGGGGATCGGAGAGCAGTACTTC

j_gene: TRBJ2-1
v_gene: TRBV7-8
d_gene: TRBD1
abundance: NA
CDR3aa: CASSSDRGINEQFF
CDR3nt: TGTGCCAGCAGCTCGGACAGGGGAATCAATGAGCAGTTCTTC

j_gene: TRBJ2-3
v_gene: TRBV5-1
d_gene: TRBD1
abundance: NA
CDR3aa: CASSDGQVSTDTQYF
CDR3nt: TGCGCCAGCAGCGACGGACAGGTCAGCACAGATACGCAGTATTTT

j_gene: TRBJ1-2
v_gene: TRBV2
d_gene: NA
abundance: few
CDR3aa: CASSKTTVNYGYTF
CDR3nt: TGTGCCAGCAGTAAGACGACAGTGAACTATGGCTACACCTTC

j_gene: TRBJ2-7
v_gene: TRBV5-6
d_gene: NA
abundance: NA
CDR3aa: CASSSRRGAEQYF
CDR3nt: TGTGCCAGCAGCTCCCGTCGGGGTGCCGAGCAGTACTTC